The rows below give T cell receptor beta chains drawn from one sample of a study of Ad26.COV2.S vaccination and SARS-CoV-2 variants. TCRdb's copy holds only in-frame clones and misses some; the assay was immunoSEQ multiplex PCR. The data show about 680,000 clones, roughly 90% seen once. The sequenced sample was peripheral blood, obtained in a trial of Ad26.COV2.S vaccine versus placebo. The receptors originated from a person between 18 and 65 years old who received the Ad26.COV2.S COVID-19 vaccine or a placebo. Each CDR3 is given with its conserved first and last residue. D genes are given only for firm matches. Clone size is stated in some rows and not others, as once, few, many or a class when expanded.

v_call,d_call,j_call,clone_size,cdr3_aa,cdr3_nt
TRBV5-1,TRBD1,TRBJ1-5,once,CASSLQGDGQPQHF,TGCGCCAGCAGCTTGCAGGGGGACGGTCAGCCCCAGCATTTT
TRBV7-9,.,TRBJ1-2,.,CASSFSSTGSGYTF,TGTGCCAGCAGCTTTAGCTCGACAGGCAGCGGCTACACCTTC
TRBV20-1,.,TRBJ2-1,.,CSASRRGGEQFF,TGCAGTGCTAGTCGGCGGGGAGGTGAGCAGTTCTTC
TRBV6-5,.,TRBJ1-3,few,CASRGRGAGNTIYF,TGTGCCAGCAGGGGAAGGGGGGCTGGAAACACCATATATTTT
TRBV27,TRBD2,TRBJ2-3,.,CASIPRRTSGALRTDTQYF,TGTGCCAGCATCCCTCGAAGGACTAGCGGGGCCCTTCGCACAGATACGCAGTATTTT
TRBV18,.,TRBJ1-2,.,CASSPPQGAGGDGYTF,TGTGCCAGCTCACCACCACAGGGTGCGGGAGGCGATGGCTACACCTTC
TRBV15,.,TRBJ1-1,.,CATSRQGPEAFF,TGTGCCACCAGCAGACAGGGGCCTGAAGCTTTCTTT
TRBV14,TRBD2,TRBJ2-1,.,CASSQELAGGRLEQFF,TGTGCCAGCAGCCAAGAACTAGCGGGAGGGAGGCTGGAGCAGTTCTTC
TRBV9,TRBD1,TRBJ1-6,.,CASSATGSSSPLHF,TGTGCCAGCAGCGCGACAGGGAGTAGTTCACCCCTCCACTTT
TRBV10-3,TRBD1,TRBJ2-3,.,CAISVGPGQGDTDTQYF,TGTGCCATCAGTGTCGGACCGGGACAGGGGGACACAGATACGCAGTATTTT
TRBV24-1,.,TRBJ2-5,once,CATSDARVGETQYF,TGTGCCACCAGTGATGCGCGGGTTGGTGAGACCCAGTACTTC
TRBV19,TRBD2,TRBJ2-7,.,CASSIEYASGSSYEQYF,TGTGCCAGTAGTATAGAGTATGCTAGCGGAAGCTCCTACGAGCAGTACTTC
TRBV2,TRBD2,TRBJ2-7,few,CASSDGEGSYEQYF,TGTGCCAGCAGTGACGGGGAGGGGTCCTACGAGCAGTACTTC
TRBV24-1,.,TRBJ2-2,.,CATSDSGQPTGELFF,TGTGCCACCAGTGATTCTGGACAGCCCACCGGGGAGCTGTTTTTT
TRBV5-4,TRBD1,TRBJ2-2,.,CASSSGTGAAGELFF,TGTGCCAGCAGCTCCGGGACAGGGGCGGCCGGGGAGCTGTTTTTT
TRBV6-5,TRBD2,TRBJ2-7,.,CASSYSGLADPYEQYF,TGTGCCAGCAGTTACTCGGGGCTAGCGGACCCCTACGAGCAGTACTTC
TRBV30,TRBD2,TRBJ2-3,.,CAWSTGTRGDTQYF,TGTGCCTGGAGTACCGGGACTAGAGGAGATACGCAGTATTTT
TRBV19,.,TRBJ1-6,.,CASSIIGPTLNSPLHF,TGTGCCAGTAGTATTATTGGACCTACCTTGAATTCACCCCTCCACTTT
TRBV6-2/TRBV6-3,TRBD1,TRBJ2-4,.,CASSWGQGKVKNIQYF,TGTGCCAGCAGTTGGGGACAGGGGAAAGTCAAAAACATTCAGTACTTC
TRBV21-1,.,TRBJ2-3,.,CASSKGSRDTDTQYF,TGTGCCAGCAGCAAAGGCTCCCGGGACACAGATACGCAGTATTTT
TRBV5-1,TRBD1,TRBJ2-7,.,CASSLRGTGPYEQYF,TGCGCCAGCAGCTTGCGGGGGACAGGACCCTACGAGCAGTACTTC
TRBV6-5,.,TRBJ2-7,few,CASEDYEQYF,TGTGCCAGCGAGGACTACGAGCAGTACTTC
TRBV27,.,TRBJ1-5,.,CASSYSTGGDQPQHF,TGTGCCAGCTCTTATTCCACGGGTGGGGATCAGCCCCAGCATTTT
TRBV15,.,TRBJ1-6,.,CATSRDLNGVSPLHF,TGTGCCACCAGCAGAGACCTAAACGGGGTTTCACCCCTCCACTTT
TRBV2,.,TRBJ1-2,.,CASTGYRKLYGYTF,TGTGCCAGCACCGGATATAGGAAGCTCTATGGCTACACCTTC
TRBV3-1/TRBV3-2,TRBD2,TRBJ2-7,.,CASSQVAGGVEQYF,TGTGCCAGCAGCCAAGTGGCGGGAGGGGTCGAGCAGTACTTC
TRBV19,TRBD1,TRBJ2-7,.,CASSITGTGPSYEQYF,TGTGCCAGTAGTATAACCGGGACAGGGCCTTCCTACGAGCAGTACTTC
TRBV10-3,.,TRBJ2-3,.,CAISPSGDKDTQYF,TGTGCCATCAGCCCATCTGGAGATAAAGATACGCAGTATTTT
TRBV5-5,.,TRBJ2-1,.,CASSLGWQLRNEQFF,TGTGCCAGCAGCTTAGGTTGGCAGCTTAGGAATGAGCAGTTCTTC
TRBV2,TRBD1,TRBJ2-3,.,CASRGDSYTDTQYF,TGTGCCAGCAGGGGGGACAGTTACACAGATACGCAGTATTTT
TRBV5-4,.,TRBJ2-7,.,CASSLVAGMSYEQYF,TGTGCCAGCAGCTTGGTCGCAGGAATGAGCTACGAGCAGTACTTC
TRBV19,.,TRBJ1-2,.,CASSIDHQTGPLAF,TGTGCCAGTAGTATAGATCACCAGACAGGACCTCTGGCCTTC
TRBV9,TRBD2,TRBJ2-3,.,CASSRTGLAGAGDTQYF,TGTGCCAGCAGCAGAACCGGACTAGCGGGAGCGGGAGATACGCAGTATTTT
TRBV6-6,.,TRBJ1-1,.,CASSTARENTEAFF,TGTGCCAGCAGTACCGCCCGGGAGAACACTGAAGCTTTCTTT
TRBV7-9,.,TRBJ2-1,.,CASSPNRVLHPNEQFF,TGTGCCAGCAGTCCAAACAGGGTTCTACACCCGAATGAGCAGTTCTTC
TRBV5-1,.,TRBJ2-3,.,CASSPLRSSDTQYF,TGCGCCAGCAGCCCTTTAAGGAGTTCAGATACGCAGTATTTT
TRBV5-1,TRBD2,TRBJ2-7,.,CASSRTSVYPNEQYF,TGCGCCAGCAGCAGGACTAGCGTCTATCCCAACGAGCAGTACTTC
TRBV6-5,TRBD2,TRBJ2-1,.,CASSYSSGGMDEQFF,TGTGCCAGCAGTTATTCTAGCGGGGGGATGGATGAGCAGTTCTTC
TRBV7-2,.,TRBJ2-6,.,CASSWRTSGANVLTF,TGTGCCAGCAGCTGGCGGACCTCTGGGGCCAACGTCCTGACTTTC
TRBV30,.,TRBJ2-7,.,CAGYTTGSSYEQYF,TGTGCCGGCTACACGACGGGAAGCTCCTACGAGCAGTACTTC